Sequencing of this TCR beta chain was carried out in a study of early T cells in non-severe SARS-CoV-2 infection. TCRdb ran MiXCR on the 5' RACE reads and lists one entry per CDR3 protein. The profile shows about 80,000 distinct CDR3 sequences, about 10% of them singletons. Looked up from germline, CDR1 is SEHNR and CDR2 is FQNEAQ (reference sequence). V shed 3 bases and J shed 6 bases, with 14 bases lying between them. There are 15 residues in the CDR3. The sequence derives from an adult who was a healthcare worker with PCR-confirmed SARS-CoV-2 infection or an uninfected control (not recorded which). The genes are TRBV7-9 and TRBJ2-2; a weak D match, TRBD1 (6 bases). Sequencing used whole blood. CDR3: CASSFPQGSPGELFF. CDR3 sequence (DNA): TGTGCCAGCAGCTTCCCGCAGGGGTCGCCCGGGGAGCTGTTTTTT.